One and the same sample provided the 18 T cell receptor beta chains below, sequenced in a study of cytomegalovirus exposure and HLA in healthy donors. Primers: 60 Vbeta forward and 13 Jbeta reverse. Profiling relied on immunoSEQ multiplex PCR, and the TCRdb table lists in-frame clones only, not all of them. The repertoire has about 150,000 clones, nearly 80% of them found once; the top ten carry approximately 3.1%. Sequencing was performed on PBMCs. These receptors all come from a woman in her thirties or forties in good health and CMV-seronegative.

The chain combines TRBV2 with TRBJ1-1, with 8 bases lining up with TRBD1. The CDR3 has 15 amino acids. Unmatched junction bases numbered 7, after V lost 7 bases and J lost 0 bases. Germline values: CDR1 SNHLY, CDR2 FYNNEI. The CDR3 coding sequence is TGTGCCAGCAAAGGAGGACAGGGTTTGAACACTGAAGCTTTCTTT. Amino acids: CASKGGQGLNTEAFF.

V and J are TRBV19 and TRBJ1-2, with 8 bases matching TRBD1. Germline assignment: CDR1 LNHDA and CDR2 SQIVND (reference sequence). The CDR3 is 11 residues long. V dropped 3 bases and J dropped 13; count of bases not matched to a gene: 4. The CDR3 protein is CASSMGTGLTF. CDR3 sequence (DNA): TGTGCCAGTAGTATGGGGACAGGCCTCACCTTC.

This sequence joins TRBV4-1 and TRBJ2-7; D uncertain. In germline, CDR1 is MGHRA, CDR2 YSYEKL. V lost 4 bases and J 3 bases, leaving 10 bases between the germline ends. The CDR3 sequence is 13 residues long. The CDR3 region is CASSPGWRYEQYF. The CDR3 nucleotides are TGCGCCAGCAGCCCCGGGTGGCGCTACGAGCAGTACTTC.

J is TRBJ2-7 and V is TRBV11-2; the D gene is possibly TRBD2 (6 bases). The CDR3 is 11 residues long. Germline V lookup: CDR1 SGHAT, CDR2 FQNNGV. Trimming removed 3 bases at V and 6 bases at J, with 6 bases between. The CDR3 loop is CASSLRGEQYF. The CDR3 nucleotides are TGTGCCAGCAGCTTGCGGGGCGAGCAGTACTTC.

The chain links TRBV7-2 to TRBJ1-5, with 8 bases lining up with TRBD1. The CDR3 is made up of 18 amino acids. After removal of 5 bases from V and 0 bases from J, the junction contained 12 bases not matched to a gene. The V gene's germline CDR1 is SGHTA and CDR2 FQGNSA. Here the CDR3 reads CASSARTGWGYSNQPQHF. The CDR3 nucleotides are TGTGCCAGCAGCGCCCGGACAGGGTGGGGGTATAGCAATCAGCCCCAGCATTTT. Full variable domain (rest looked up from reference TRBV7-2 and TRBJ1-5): GAGVSQSPSNKVTEKGKDVELRCDPISGHTALYWYRQSLGQGLEFLIYFQGNSAPDKSGLPSDRFSAERTGGSVSTLTIQRTQQEDSAVYLCASSARTGWGYSNQPQHFGDGTRLSIL.

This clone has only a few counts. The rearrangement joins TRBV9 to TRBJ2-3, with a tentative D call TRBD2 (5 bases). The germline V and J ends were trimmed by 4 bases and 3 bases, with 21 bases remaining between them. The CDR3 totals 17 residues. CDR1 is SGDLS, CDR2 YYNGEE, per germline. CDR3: CASSPKIGGLGTDTQYF. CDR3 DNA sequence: TGTGCCAGCAGCCCGAAAATAGGCGGGCTAGGGACAGATACGCAGTATTTT.

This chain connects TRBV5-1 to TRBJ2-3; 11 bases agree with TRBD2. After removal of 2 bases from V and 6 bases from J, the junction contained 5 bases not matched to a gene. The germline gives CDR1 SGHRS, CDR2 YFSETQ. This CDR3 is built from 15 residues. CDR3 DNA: TGCGCCAGCAGCTTCACTAGCGGGGGAGGGGATACGCAGTATTTT. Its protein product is CASSFTSGGGDTQYF.

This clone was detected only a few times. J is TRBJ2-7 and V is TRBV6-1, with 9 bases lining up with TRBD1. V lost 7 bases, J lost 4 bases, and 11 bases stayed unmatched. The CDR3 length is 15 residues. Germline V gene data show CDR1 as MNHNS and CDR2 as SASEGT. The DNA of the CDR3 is TGTGCCAGCAAGGTAGGACAGGGGCTGACATACGAGCAGTACTTC. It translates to CASKVGQGLTYEQYF.

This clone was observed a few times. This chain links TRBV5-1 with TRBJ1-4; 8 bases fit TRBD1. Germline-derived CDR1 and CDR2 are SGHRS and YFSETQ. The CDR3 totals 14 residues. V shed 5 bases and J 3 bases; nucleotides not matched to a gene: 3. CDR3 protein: CASSPTGANEKLFF. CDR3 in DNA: TGCGCCAGCAGTCCGACAGGGGCTAATGAAAAACTGTTTTTT.

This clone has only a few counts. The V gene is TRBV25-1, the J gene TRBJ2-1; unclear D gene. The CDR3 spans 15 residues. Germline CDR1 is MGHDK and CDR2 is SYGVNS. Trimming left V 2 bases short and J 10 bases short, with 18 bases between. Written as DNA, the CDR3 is TGTGCCAGCAGTGAACCATATAGCCCGTTTTCGGAGCAGTTCTTC. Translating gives CASSEPYSPFSEQFF.

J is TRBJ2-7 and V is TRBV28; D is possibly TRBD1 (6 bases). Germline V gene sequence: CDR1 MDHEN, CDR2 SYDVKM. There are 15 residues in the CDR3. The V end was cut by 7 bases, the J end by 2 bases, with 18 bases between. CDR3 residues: CASTDRSQGAYEQYF. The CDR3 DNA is TGTGCCAGCACAGACAGGAGCCAGGGCGCCTACGAGCAGTACTTC.

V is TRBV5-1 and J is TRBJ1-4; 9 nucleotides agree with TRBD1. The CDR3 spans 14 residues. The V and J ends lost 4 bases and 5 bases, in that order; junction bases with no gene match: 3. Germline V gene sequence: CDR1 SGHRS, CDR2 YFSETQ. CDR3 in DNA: TGCGCCAGCAGCGGGGACAGGGAAAATGAAAAACTGTTTTTT. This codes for CASSGDRENEKLFF.

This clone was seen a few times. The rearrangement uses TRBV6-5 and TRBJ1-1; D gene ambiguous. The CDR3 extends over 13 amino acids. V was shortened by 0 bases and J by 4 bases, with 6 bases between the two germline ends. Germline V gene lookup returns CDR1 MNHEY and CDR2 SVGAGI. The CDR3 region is CASSYSSVTEAFF. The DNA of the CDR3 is TGTGCCAGCAGTTACTCTTCAGTCACTGAAGCTTTCTTT.

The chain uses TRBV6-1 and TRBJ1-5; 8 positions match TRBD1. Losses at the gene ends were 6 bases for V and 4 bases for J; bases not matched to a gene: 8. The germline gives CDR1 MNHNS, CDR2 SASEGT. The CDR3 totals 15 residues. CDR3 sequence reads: CASSLRTGSNQPQHF. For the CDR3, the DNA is TGTGCCAGCAGCCTAAGGACAGGGTCAAATCAGCCCCAGCATTTT.

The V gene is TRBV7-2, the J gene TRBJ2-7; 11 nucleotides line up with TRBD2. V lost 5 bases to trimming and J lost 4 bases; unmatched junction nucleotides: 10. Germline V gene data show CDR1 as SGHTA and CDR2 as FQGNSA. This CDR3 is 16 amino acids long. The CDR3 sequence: CASSQQGLAGGYEQYF. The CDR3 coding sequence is TGTGCCAGCAGCCAACAGGGGCTAGCGGGGGGATACGAGCAGTACTTC.

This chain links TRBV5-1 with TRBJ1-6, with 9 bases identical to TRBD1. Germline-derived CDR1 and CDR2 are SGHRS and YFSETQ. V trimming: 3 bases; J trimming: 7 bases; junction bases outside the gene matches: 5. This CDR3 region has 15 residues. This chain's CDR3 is CASSSDRGTNSPLHF. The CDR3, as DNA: TGCGCCAGCAGCTCGGACAGGGGAACGAATTCACCCCTCCACTTT.

CDR3 bases: TGTGCCAGCAGCTTAAGGGGGGGCCCCGGGGAGCTGTTTTTT. The encoded protein is CASSLRGGPGELFF. The chain joins TRBV7-9 to TRBJ2-2, with a possible D match to TRBD2 (7 bases). The CDR3 extends over 14 amino acids. Germline loops: CDR1 SEHNR, CDR2 FQNEAQ (reference sequence). The V end was cut by 2 bases, the J end by 6 bases, with 10 bases between.

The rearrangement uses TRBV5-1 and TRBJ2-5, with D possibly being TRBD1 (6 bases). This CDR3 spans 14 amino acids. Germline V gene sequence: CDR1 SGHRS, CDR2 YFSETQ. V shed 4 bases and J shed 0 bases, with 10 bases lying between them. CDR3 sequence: CASSRDRNQETQYF. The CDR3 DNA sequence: TGCGCCAGCAGCCGTGACAGGAACCAAGAGACCCAGTACTTC.